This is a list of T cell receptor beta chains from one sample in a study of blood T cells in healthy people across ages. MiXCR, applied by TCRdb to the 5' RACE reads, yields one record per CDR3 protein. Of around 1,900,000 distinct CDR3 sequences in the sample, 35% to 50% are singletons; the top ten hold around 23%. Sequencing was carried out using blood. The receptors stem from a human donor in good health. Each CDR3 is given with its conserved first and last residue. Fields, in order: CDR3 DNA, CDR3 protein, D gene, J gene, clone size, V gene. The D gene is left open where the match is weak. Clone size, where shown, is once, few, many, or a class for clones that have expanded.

TGTGCCAGCAGCTTAGAGACTCGCTATGGCTACACCTTC	CASSLETRYGYTF	-	TRBJ1-2	few	TRBV7-2
TGTGCCAGCGCGTTGACAGAAACCTACGAGCAGTACTTC	CASALTETYEQYF	-	TRBJ2-7	-	TRBV6-2/TRBV6-3
TGTGCCACCAGCAGAAAATGGGACAGTAGAGAAGCTTTCTTT	CATSRKWDSREAFF	TRBD1	TRBJ1-1	once	TRBV15
TGCAGCGTTTTAGGGGGCTCTACCTACGAGCAGTACTTC	CSVLGGSTYEQYF	TRBD1	TRBJ2-7	many	TRBV29-1
TGCGCCAGCAGCTATTCCGTGGACGGATACACCGGGGAGCTGTTTTTT	CASSYSVDGYTGELFF	-	TRBJ2-2	few	TRBV5-1
TGTGCCAGCAGCCCGCCTCGCCGCACAGATACGCAGTTTTTT	CASSPPRRTDTQFF	-	TRBJ2-3	-	TRBV11-2
TGTGCCAGCAGCCAAGGCGGCGAGGGGGCAAATCGCAATGAGCAGTTCTTC	CASSQGGEGANRNEQFF	TRBD1	TRBJ2-1	few	TRBV7-9
TGTGCCAGCAGCGTAGTCGACTTGGGAGCCACTGAAGCTTTCTTT	CASSVVDLGATEAFF	-	TRBJ1-1	-	TRBV9
TGTGCCAGCAGCGTAGGCGGGGGGTCCAAAAACATTCAGTACTTC	CASSVGGGSKNIQYF	TRBD2	TRBJ2-4	-	TRBV9
TGTGCCAGCAGCCAAGACCCGGGTAGCTCTTCACCCCTCCACTTT	CASSQDPGSSSPLHF	-	TRBJ1-6	-	TRBV4-2
TGTGCCAGCAGCCAACGTGCAAGGGAGACCCAGTACTTC	CASSQRARETQYF	-	TRBJ2-5	few	TRBV14
TGTGCCAGCAGAGCACAGGGGGAGGTTAGAAACTATGGCTACACCTTC	CASRAQGEVRNYGYTF	TRBD1	TRBJ1-2	few	TRBV6-5
TGTGCCAGCAGCTTGGCCGGGGGAAAACTGTTTTTT	CASSLAGGKLFF	-	TRBJ1-4	-	TRBV5-5
TGCAGCGCCCGGCGGGGGAATCTTCAAGAGACCCAGTACTTC	CSARRGNLQETQYF	TRBD2	TRBJ2-5	-	TRBV29-1
TGCAGTGCTAGAGATGGGCGCGGGGGGCAAGAGACCCAGTACTTC	CSARDGRGGQETQYF	TRBD2	TRBJ2-5	-	TRBV20-1
TGCGCCAGCAGCCAAGATCGGAGGGTTTTAGGTACAGATACGCAGTATTTT	CASSQDRRVLGTDTQYF	-	TRBJ2-3	-	TRBV4-3
TGCGCCAGCAGCTTGGATGGGGCGCATACTGAAGCTTTCTTT	CASSLDGAHTEAFF	-	TRBJ1-1	-	TRBV5-1
TGCAGCGTTGATGGGGGCCCCTGGAATGAAGCTTTCTTT	CSVDGGPWNEAFF	-	TRBJ1-1	few	TRBV29-1
TGCAGCGCTCTCGGAGGGCGCGGTAACTATGGCTACACCTTC	CSALGGRGNYGYTF	-	TRBJ1-2	-	TRBV29-1
TGCGCCAGCAGCCGGGACATTTCTAACTATGGCTACACCTTC	CASSRDISNYGYTF	-	TRBJ1-2	-	TRBV4-1
TGTGCCAGCAGTCGCGAACGGGCTGAAAAACTGTTTTTT	CASSRERAEKLFF	-	TRBJ1-4	few	TRBV6-5
TGCGCCAGCAGCCTCGCGGGCGGGACAGTCGCCTACGAGCAGTACTTC	CASSLAGGTVAYEQYF	-	TRBJ2-7	few	TRBV5-1
TGTGCCAGCAGCGTAGATGACCGGTCAAATCAGCCCCAGCATTTT	CASSVDDRSNQPQHF	-	TRBJ1-5	-	TRBV9
TGCAGTGCCCTCAGACAGATGTTGAGCACTGAAGCTTTCTTT	CSALRQMLSTEAFF	-	TRBJ1-1	-	TRBV20-1
TGTGCCAGCGCCTACGACCCAGGACAAGGTCCCAATGAGCAGTTCTTC	CASAYDPGQGPNEQFF	-	TRBJ2-1	few	TRBV7-3
TGTGCCAGCAGTTACCTCGGGACACAGAACACCGGGGAGCTGTTTTTT	CASSYLGTQNTGELFF	-	TRBJ2-2	-	TRBV6-6
TGTGCCAGCAGTGAATTCGGTCCCCAGGGGAACACCGGGGAGCTGTTTTTT	CASSEFGPQGNTGELFF	-	TRBJ2-2	-	TRBV2
TGTGCCAGCAGCCCGGGCGGCGGCAGTAGATACGAGCAGTACTTC	CASSPGGGSRYEQYF	-	TRBJ2-7	few	TRBV3-1
TGTGCCAGCAGCGCCGGGACTAGCGGGGGCCGAGAGGAGACCCAGTACTTC	CASSAGTSGGREETQYF	TRBD2	TRBJ2-5	-	TRBV9
TGTGCTAGTGCCGTTGACAGGCAAGAGACCCAGTACTTC	CASAVDRQETQYF	-	TRBJ2-5	few	TRBV12-5
TGTGCCAGCAGTTCCAGGGGATCGCCCCTCTATGGCTACACCTTC	CASSSRGSPLYGYTF	-	TRBJ1-2	-	TRBV27
TGTGCCAGCAGTGAATACCGAGGGTACACTGAAGCTTTCTTT	CASSEYRGYTEAFF	-	TRBJ1-1	-	TRBV25-1
TGCGCCAGCAGCCCCCAACCTAGGGGGGTAGAAGATCAGCCCCAGCATTTT	CASSPQPRGVEDQPQHF	-	TRBJ1-5	-	TRBV10-2
TGCGCCAGCAGCCAAGGGACAGGGGGCGTAGATGGCTACACCTTC	CASSQGTGGVDGYTF	TRBD1	TRBJ1-2	once	TRBV4-3
TGCGCCAGCAGACTGGGCCACGAGCAGTACTTC	CASRLGHEQYF	-	TRBJ2-7	-	TRBV4-1
TGCAGTGCTAGAGATCCCCGGACCAGTTACAATGAGCAGTTCTTC	CSARDPRTSYNEQFF	-	TRBJ2-1	-	TRBV20-1
TGCGCCAGCAGCTTATTGCCAGGGGACACCATATATTTT	CASSLLPGDTIYF	-	TRBJ1-3	-	TRBV5-1
TGTGCCAGCAGCCACGGGGCAGGGTTAGAGACCCAGTACTTC	CASSHGAGLETQYF	-	TRBJ2-5	few	TRBV11-1
TGTGCCAGCAGCTCGGGGGGGCCCAGAGATACGCAGTATTTT	CASSSGGPRDTQYF	TRBD2	TRBJ2-3	few	TRBV7-2
TGCAGTGCTATGATATACTATGGCTACACCTTC	CSAMIYYGYTF	-	TRBJ1-2	few	TRBV20-1
TGTGCCAGCAGCTTATTCCCCCCGGCCTCTGGGGAAAAACTGTTTTTT	CASSLFPPASGEKLFF	-	TRBJ1-4	-	TRBV7-2
TGTGCCAGCAGGCATCCGGGACAGGCTAACACCGGGGAGCTGTTTTTT	CASRHPGQANTGELFF	TRBD1	TRBJ2-2	-	TRBV7-9
TGCGCCAGCAGCCAAGAGGGTTTTGGGGACCTCTTCTACGAGCAGTACTTC	CASSQEGFGDLFYEQYF	-	TRBJ2-7	-	TRBV4-1
TGCGCCAGCAGCCAAGATCTGCGGGGGGGTTTGTGGGAGACCCAGTACTTC	CASSQDLRGGLWETQYF	TRBD2	TRBJ2-5	-	TRBV4-1
TGTGCCAGCAGCTTAGATACGGGTTGGGACATTCAGTACTTC	CASSLDTGWDIQYF	-	TRBJ2-4	once	TRBV7-2
TGCAGCGTTGAAGGTACAACGCTCGCTGGCACAGATACGCAGTATTTT	CSVEGTTLAGTDTQYF	-	TRBJ2-3	many	TRBV29-1
TGCAGCGTTAGACTAGCGGGGGGGCGGAATGAGCAGTTCTTC	CSVRLAGGRNEQFF	TRBD2	TRBJ2-1	few	TRBV29-1
TGTGCCAGCAGTGAAGGTGTTCCGTACGAGCAGTACTTC	CASSEGVPYEQYF	-	TRBJ2-7	-	TRBV2
TGTGCCAGCAGTTGGGCCCAGGGGGGGAACACTGAAGCTTTCTTT	CASSWAQGGNTEAFF	TRBD1	TRBJ1-1	-	TRBV27
TGCGCCAGTTTTCCGACTCAACCGACTAGCGAGAACACAGATACGCAGTATTTT	CASFPTQPTSENTDTQYF	TRBD2	TRBJ2-3	few	TRBV10-2
TGCGCCAGCAGTGATAGGGCCGATCTGTCGGCTCCAGGGAATGAGCAGTTCTTC	CASSDRADLSAPGNEQFF	-	TRBJ2-1	once	TRBV2
TGTGCTTCTTCTAAGGAGACCTACGAGCAGTACTTC	CASSKETYEQYF	-	TRBJ2-7	-	TRBV28
TGTGCCAACAGTCCATTAGGACAGGGCTGGGACACTGAAGCTTTCTTT	CANSPLGQGWDTEAFF	TRBD1	TRBJ1-1	few	TRBV12-3/TRBV12-4